What follows is one T cell receptor beta chain and its context. Its antigen is still unknown. Time point described: persistent/refractory GD, antithyroid drugs over 5 years with positive TRAb. Preparation of the TCR library used RNA extracted from PBMCs. The patient group derived from an endocrinology department in Xi'an, China. The CDR3 is 16 residues long. Trimming cost V 2 bases and J 4 bases; bases outside gene matches: 4. This specimen belongs to a study of regulatory T cells in long-lasting Graves disease. Combining iRepertoire HTBI primers with Arm-PCR of CDR3 regions, the authors built TCR beta libraries. MiXCR, applied by TCRdb to the multiplex PCR reads, yields one record per CDR3 protein. The sample shows 300,000 to 500,000 distinct CDR3 sequences, 20% to 25% of them seen only once. Study findings and constraints: Persistent patients had more shared public clonotypes (about 2,700) than new patients (roughly 940). Persistent Graves' patients showed reduced TCR diversity versus newly diagnosed patients.

The specimen was peripheral blood mononuclear cells (PBMCs), collected when the disease was refractory, from a patient treated with antithyroid drugs. The chain employs TRBV12-3 or TRBV12-4 and TRBJ2-6; the match to TRBD1 covers 8 bases. The source is a female donor with Graves disease. CDR3 residues: CASSLTTGVGANVLTF. The CDR3 DNA sequence: TGTGCCAGCAGTTTAACGACAGGGGTCGGGGCCAACGTCCTGACTTTC.